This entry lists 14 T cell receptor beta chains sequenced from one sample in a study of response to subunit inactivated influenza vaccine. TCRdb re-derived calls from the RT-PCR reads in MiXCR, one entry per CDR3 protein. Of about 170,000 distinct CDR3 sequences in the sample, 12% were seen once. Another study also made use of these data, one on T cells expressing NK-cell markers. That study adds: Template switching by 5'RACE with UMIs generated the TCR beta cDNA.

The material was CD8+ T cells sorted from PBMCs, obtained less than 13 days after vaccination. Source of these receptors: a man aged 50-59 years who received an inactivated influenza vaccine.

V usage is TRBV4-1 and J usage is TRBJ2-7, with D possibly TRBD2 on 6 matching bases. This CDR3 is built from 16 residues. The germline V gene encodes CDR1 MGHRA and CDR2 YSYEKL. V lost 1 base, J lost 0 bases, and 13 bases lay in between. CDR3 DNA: TGCGCCAGCAGCCAAGTAGGAACCGGGGGCTCCTACGAGCAGTACTTC. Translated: CASSQVGTGGSYEQYF.

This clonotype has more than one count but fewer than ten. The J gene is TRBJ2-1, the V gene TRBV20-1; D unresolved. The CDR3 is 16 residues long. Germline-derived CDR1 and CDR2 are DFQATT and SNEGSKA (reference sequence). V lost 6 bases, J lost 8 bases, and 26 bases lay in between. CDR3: CSASENFPGLGHEQFF. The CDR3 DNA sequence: TGCAGTGCCAGTGAAAATTTCCCGGGTCTCGGCCATGAGCAGTTCTTC.

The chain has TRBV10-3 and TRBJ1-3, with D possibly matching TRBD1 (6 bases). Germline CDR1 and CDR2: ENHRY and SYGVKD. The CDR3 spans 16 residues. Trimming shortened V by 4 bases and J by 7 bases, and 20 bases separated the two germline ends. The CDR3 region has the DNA TGTGCCATCAGTGCGGGCAGGGGCGCCCCTCATAACACCATATATTTT. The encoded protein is CAISAGRGAPHNTIYF.

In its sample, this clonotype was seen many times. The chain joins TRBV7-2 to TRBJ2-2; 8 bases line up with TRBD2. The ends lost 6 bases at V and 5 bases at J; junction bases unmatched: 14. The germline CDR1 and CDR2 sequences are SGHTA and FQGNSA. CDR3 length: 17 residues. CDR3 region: CASSYPGGGGTTGELFF. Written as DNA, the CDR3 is TGTGCCAGCAGTTACCCCGGGGGCGGGGGGACTACCGGGGAGCTGTTTTTT.

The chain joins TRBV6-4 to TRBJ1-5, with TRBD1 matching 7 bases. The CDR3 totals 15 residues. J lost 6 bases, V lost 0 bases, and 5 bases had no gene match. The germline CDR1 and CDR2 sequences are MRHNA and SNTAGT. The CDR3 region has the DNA TGTGCCAGCAGTGACTCGGTAGGGGGCGTTCAGCCCCAGCATTTT. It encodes CASSDSVGGVQPQHF.

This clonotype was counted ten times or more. DNA of the CDR3: TGTGCCAGCAGCTTAGTGACTAGCGGGACCTACGAGCAGTACTTC. It specifies CASSLVTSGTYEQYF. This chain joins TRBV7-9 and TRBJ2-7; 11 nucleotides line up with TRBD2. J gave up 2 bases and V 1 base, and 1 base lay outside the gene matches. From germline, CDR1 is SEHNR and CDR2 FQNEAQ (reference sequence). The CDR3 is 15 residues long.

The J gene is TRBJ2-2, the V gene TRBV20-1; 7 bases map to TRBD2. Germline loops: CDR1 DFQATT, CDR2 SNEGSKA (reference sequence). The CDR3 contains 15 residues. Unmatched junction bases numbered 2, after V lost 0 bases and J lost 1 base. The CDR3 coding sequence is TGCAGTGCTAGAGAGGCGGGGGTGAACACCGGGGAGCTGTTTTTT. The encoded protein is CSAREAGVNTGELFF.

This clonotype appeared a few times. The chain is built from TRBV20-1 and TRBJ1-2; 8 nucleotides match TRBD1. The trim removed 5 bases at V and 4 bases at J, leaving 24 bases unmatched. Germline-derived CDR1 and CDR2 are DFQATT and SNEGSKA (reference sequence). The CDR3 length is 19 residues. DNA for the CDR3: TGCAGTGCTCGATATATCGCTTCGGACAGGGAGGGAACCCTCTATGGCTACACCTTC. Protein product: CSARYIASDREGTLYGYTF.

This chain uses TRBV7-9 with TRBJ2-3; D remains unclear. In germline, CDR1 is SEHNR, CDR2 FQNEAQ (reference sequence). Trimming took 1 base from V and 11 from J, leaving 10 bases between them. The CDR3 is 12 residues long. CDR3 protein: CASSLEVSQQYF. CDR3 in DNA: TGTGCCAGCAGCTTAGAGGTCAGTCAGCAGTATTTT. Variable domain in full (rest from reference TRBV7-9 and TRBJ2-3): DTGVSQNPRHKITKRGQNVTFRCDPISEHNRLYWYRQTLGQGPEFLTYFQNEAQLEKSRLLSDRFSAERPKGSFSTLEIQRTEQGDSAMYLCASSLEVSQQYFGPGTRLTVL.

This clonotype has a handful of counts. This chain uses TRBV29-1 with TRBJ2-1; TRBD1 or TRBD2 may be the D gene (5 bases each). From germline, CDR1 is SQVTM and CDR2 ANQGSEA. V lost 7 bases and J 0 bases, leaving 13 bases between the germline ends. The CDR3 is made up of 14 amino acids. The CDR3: CSAGTASSYNEQFF. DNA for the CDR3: TGCAGCGCTGGGACGGCGAGCTCCTACAATGAGCAGTTCTTC.

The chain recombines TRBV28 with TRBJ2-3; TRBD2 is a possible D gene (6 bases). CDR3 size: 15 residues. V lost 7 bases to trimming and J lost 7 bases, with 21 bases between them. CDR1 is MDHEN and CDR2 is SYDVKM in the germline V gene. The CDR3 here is CASNHLAERVHTQYF. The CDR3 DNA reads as TGTGCCAGCAACCACTTAGCGGAGAGGGTACATACGCAGTATTTT.

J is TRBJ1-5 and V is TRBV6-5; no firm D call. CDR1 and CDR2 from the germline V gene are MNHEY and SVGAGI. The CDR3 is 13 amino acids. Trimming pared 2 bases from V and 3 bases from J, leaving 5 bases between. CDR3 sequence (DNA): TGTGCCAGCAGTTACGGGCCCAATCAGCCCCAGCATTTT. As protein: CASSYGPNQPQHF.

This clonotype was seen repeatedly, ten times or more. The CDR3, as DNA: TGCGCCAGCAGCCAATCTAGCGGGGCCTACAATGAGCAGTTCTTC. Translating gives CASSQSSGAYNEQFF. This chain connects TRBV4-3 to TRBJ2-1; the match to TRBD2 covers 9 bases. The germline V gene encodes CDR1 LGHNA and CDR2 YSLEER. The V segment lost 2 bases and the J segment 2 bases; nucleotides outside the gene matches: 1. The CDR3 has 15 residues.

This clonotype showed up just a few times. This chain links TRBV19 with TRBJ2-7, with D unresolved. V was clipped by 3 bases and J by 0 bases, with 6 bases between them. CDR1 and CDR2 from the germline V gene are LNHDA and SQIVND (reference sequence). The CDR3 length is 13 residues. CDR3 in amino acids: CASSIRVSYEQYF. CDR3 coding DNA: TGTGCCAGTAGTATTCGGGTCTCCTACGAGCAGTACTTC.